One TCR beta chain is described in this entry. Its antigen is unknown. The sample belongs to a study of beta chain features in type 1 diabetes. Study-wide points: The influence of HLA type on TCRB rearrangement stayed undetermined. In the patient group, naive, central memory and Treg TCRB repertoires seemed more alike than in the healthy donor group. VDJ junctions from patients with type 1 diabetes contained fewer insertions and more deletions.

The investigators reverse transcribed all of the isolated RNA, so they sequenced expressed TCRB transcripts. It was found that naive, central memory and regulatory T cell samples averaged roughly 3.6 million reads. Generated by immunoSEQ multiplex PCR, the TCRdb table keeps only in-frame clones and is missing some. The sample comprises 150,000 to 170,000 clones, around 8% of which are singletons, and about 0.6% rests with the top ten. The sequenced sample was central memory CD4+ T cells from blood. The receptor comes from a man aged 18 to 29 in good health.

The CDR3 DNA sequence: TGCGCCAGCAGCCAGACCGTTACTAGCGGTTCCTACAATGAGCAGTTCTTC. Protein product: CASSQTVTSGSYNEQFF. The chain combines TRBV4-1 with TRBJ2-1; 8 bases align to TRBD2. The CDR3 is 17 amino acids. The V gene end was trimmed by 3 bases and the J gene end by 1 base; junction bases not matched to a gene: 8. In germline, CDR1 is MGHRA, CDR2 YSYEKL.